Reported below is one TCR beta chain. This sample is part of a study of blood T cell repertoires in COVID-19. Study information: Acute and convalescent COVID-19 specimens originated in the United States, Italy and Spain.

Authors' methods: Reference gene primer amplification gave nucleated cell count estimates. Some clones are missing from TCRdb's copy, which holds only in-frame ones; the method was immunoSEQ multiplex PCR. Clone size and the V and J calls come from that table; the DNA yielded D and trimming. The sample consists of 120,000 to 150,000 clones, 85% of them appearing once. Material for sequencing was peripheral blood. This receptor was taken from a human donor with acute or convalescent COVID-19. The donor label of this sample is uncertain.

The CDR3 is CASSLNEIPGHSTEAFF. For the CDR3, the DNA is TGCGCCAGCAGCCTGAATGAGATCCCCGGACATAGCACTGAAGCTTTCTTT. The chain uses TRBV5-1 and TRBJ1-1; the D gene is possibly TRBD1 (5 bases). The V gene lost 4 bases and the J gene lost 4 bases, with 23 bases spanning the gap. The length of the CDR3 is 17 residues. Germline lookup yields CDR1 SGHRS and CDR2 YFSETQ.